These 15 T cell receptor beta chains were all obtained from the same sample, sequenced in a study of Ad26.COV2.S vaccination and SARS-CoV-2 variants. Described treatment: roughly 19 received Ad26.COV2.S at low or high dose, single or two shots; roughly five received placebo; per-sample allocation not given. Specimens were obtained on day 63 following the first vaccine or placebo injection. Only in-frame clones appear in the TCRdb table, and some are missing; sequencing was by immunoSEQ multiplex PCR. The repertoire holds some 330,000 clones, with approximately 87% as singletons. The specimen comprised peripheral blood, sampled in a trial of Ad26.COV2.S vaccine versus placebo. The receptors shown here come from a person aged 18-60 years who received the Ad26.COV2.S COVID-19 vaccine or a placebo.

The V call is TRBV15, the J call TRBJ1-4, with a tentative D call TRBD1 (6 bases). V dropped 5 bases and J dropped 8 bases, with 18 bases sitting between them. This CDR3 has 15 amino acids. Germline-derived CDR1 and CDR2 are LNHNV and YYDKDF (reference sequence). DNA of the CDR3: TGTGCCACCAGCCGTCTCAGGGGAGGAGAAGAAAAACTGTTTTTT. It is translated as CATSRLRGGEEKLFF. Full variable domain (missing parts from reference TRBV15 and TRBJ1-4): DAMVIQNPRYQVTQFGKPVTLSCSQTLNHNVMYWYQQKSSQAPKLLFHYYDKDFNNEADTPDNFQSRRPNTSFCFLDIRSPGLGDTAMYLCATSRLRGGEEKLFFGSGTQLSVL.

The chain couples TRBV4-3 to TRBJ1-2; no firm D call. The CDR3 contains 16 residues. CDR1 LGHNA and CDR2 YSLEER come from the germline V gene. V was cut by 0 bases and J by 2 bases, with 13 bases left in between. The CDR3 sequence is CASSQDVRQANYGYTF. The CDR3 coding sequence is TGCGCCAGCAGCCAAGATGTCCGGCAGGCGAACTATGGCTACACCTTC.

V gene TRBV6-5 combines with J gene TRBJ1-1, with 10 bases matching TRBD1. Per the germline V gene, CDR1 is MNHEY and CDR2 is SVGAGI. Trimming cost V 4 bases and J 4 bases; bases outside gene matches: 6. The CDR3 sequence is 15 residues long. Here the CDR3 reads CASSFSRTGGTEAFF. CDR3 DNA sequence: TGTGCCAGCAGTTTCTCAAGGACAGGGGGCACTGAAGCTTTCTTT.

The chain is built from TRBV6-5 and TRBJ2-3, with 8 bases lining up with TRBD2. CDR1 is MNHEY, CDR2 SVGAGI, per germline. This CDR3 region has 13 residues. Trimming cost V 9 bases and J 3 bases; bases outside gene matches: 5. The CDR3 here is CASSAGATDTQYF. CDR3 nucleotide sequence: TGTGCCAGTTCAGCGGGAGCAACAGATACGCAGTATTTT.

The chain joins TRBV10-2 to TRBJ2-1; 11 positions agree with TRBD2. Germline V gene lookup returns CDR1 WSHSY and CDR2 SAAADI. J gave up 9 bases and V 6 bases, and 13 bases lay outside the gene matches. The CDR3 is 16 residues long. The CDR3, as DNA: TGCGCCAGCAGGGTTAGCGGGGGGGCGAGTACAGGTGAGCAGTTCTTC. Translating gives CASRVSGGASTGEQFF.

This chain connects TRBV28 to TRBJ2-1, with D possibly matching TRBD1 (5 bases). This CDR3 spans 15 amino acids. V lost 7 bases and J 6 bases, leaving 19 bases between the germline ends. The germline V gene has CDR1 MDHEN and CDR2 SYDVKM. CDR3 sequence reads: CASTWGPGKANEQFF. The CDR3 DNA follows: TGTGCCAGCACTTGGGGCCCTGGGAAAGCCAATGAGCAGTTCTTC.

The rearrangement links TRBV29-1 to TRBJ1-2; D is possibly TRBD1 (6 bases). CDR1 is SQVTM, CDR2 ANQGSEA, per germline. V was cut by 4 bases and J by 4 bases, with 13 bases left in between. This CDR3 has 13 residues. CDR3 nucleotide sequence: TGCAGCGTTGGACAGGAACAACTCTATGGCTACACCTTC. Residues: CSVGQEQLYGYTF.

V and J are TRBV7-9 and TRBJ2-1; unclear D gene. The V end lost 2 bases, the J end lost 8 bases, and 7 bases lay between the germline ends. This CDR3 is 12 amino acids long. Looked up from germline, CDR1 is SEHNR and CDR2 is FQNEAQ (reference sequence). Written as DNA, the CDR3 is TGTGCCAGCAGCTTATCGACTGATGAGCAGTTCTTC. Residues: CASSLSTDEQFF.

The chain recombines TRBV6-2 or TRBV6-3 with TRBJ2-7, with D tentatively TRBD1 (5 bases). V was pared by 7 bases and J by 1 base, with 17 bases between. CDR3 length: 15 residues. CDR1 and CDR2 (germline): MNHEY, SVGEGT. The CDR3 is CASTPTRVGSYEQYV. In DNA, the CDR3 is TGTGCCAGCACCCCTACCAGGGTCGGATCCTACGAGCAGTACGTC.

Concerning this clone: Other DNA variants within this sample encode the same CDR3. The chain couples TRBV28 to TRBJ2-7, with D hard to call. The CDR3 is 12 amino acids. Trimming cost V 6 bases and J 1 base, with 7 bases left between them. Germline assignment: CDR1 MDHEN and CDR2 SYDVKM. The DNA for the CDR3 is TGTGCCAGCAGCCGCGATTCCTACGAGCAGTACTTC. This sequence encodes CASSRDSYEQYF.

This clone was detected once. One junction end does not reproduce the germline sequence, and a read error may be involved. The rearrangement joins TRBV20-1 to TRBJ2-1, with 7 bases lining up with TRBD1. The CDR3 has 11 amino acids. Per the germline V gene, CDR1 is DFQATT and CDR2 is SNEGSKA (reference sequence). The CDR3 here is CSATHRDSRLF. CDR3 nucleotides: TGCAGTGCCACCCACCGGGACAGTAGACTCTTC.

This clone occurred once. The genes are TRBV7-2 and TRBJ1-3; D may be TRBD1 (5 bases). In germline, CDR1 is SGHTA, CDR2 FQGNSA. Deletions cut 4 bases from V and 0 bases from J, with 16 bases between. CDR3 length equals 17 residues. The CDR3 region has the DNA TGTGCCAGCAGCTCCCCGGGACTCCTGGGCTCTGGAAACACCATATATTTT. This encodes CASSSPGLLGSGNTIYF.

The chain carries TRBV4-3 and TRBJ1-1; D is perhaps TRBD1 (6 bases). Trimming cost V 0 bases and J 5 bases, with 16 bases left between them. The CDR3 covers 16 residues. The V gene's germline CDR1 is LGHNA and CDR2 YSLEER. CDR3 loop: CASSQERGSGSTEAFF. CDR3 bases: TGCGCCAGCAGCCAAGAAAGGGGGTCAGGGTCAACTGAAGCTTTCTTT.

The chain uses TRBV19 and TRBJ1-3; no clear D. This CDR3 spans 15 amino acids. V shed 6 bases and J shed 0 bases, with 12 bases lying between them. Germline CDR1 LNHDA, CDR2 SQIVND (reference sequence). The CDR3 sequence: CASSRGFASGNTIYF. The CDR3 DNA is TGTGCCAGTAGCCGAGGGTTTGCCTCTGGAAACACCATATATTTT.

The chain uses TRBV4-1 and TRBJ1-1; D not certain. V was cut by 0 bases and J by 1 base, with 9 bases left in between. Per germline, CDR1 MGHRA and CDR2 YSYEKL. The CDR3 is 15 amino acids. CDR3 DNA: TGCGCCAGCAGCCAAGACCCGGGGTCGAACACTGAAGCTTTCTTT. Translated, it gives CASSQDPGSNTEAFF.